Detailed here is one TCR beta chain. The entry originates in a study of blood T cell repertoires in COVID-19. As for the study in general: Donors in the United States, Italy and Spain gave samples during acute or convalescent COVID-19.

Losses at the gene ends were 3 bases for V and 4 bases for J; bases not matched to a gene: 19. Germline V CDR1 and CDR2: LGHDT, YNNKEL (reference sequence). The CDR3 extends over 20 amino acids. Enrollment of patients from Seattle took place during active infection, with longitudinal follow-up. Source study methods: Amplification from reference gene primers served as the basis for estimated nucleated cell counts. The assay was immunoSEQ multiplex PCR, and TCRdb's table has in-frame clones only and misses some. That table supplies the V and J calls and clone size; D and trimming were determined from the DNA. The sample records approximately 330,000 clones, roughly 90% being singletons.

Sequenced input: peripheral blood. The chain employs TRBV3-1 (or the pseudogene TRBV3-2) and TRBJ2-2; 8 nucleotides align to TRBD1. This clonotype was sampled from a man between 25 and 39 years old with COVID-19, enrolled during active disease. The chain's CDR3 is CASSHDRATSGQGVTGELFF. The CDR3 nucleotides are TGTGCCAGCAGCCACGATCGCGCCACGAGCGGACAGGGAGTCACCGGGGAGCTGTTTTTT.